This TCR beta chain was sequenced in a study of blood T cells in healthy people across ages. Findings and caveats of the study: Measured against age, TCR beta diversity per million T cells decreased in a roughly linear manner. There were more naive CD4+ cells and higher diversity in long-lived donors than in aged donors.

Germline V CDR1 and CDR2: MNHNS, SASEGT. The length of the CDR3 is 13 residues. V gave up 6 bases and J gave up 4 bases, with 11 bases separating them. In its sample, this clonotype was seen a few times. Antigen unknown. A J-beta primer mix and a sample-barcoded 5' primer were used in a second PCR of about 7 to 12 cycles. TCRdb re-analysed the 5' RACE reads in MiXCR, keeping a single row per CDR3 protein. The table has roughly 1.7 million distinct CDR3 sequences, roughly a third seen once. The specimen sequenced was blood. This clonotype was sampled from a woman aged 25 to 45 in good health. The rearrangement joins TRBV6-1 to TRBJ2-3; D is unresolved. The CDR3 region is CASRERLADTQYF. DNA of the CDR3: TGTGCCAGCAGGGAGAGGTTGGCAGATACGCAGTATTTT.